Listed below are T cell receptor beta chains from one sample, sequenced in a study of blood T cells in healthy people across ages. Using its own MiXCR run on the 5' RACE reads, TCRdb lists one record per CDR3 protein. The sample includes around 700,000 distinct CDR3 sequences, roughly 25% of them seen just once. This sample also belongs to another study, concerning T cells of mothers and their children.

The sample was blood. Receptors originate from a boy younger than 18 in good health. Each CDR3 is given with its conserved first and last residue. D genes are given only for firm matches. Clone size is not always given. Where it is, it says once, few, many or a class for expanded clones.

- | TRBJ2-3 | TRBV29-1 | - | TGCAGCGTTGACCCTACTGAGGGCCCAGATACGCAGTATTTT | CSVDPTEGPDTQYF
- | TRBJ2-7 | TRBV4-3 | - | TGCGCCAGCAGCCAAGATTATTTGGGGAGTACCTACGAGCAGTACTTC | CASSQDYLGSTYEQYF
TRBD2 | TRBJ2-1 | TRBV4-1 | - | TGCGCCAGCAGCCAAGTCGGGGAGGGCGATGAGCAGTTCTTC | CASSQVGEGDEQFF
- | TRBJ2-3 | TRBV10-3 | - | TGTGCCATCAGTGAGTCCTCGGGGGCAGATACGCAGTATTTT | CAISESSGADTQYF
TRBD2 | TRBJ2-5 | TRBV7-2 | many | TGTGCCAGCAGCTTAGTGGCTAGCGGGGGGGGCAGGGAGACCCAGTACTTC | CASSLVASGGGRETQYF
TRBD2 | TRBJ2-3 | TRBV7-2 | - | TGTGCCAGCAGCCTTGAGCGGGAGGTGGATACGCAGTATTTT | CASSLEREVDTQYF
- | TRBJ2-1 | TRBV6-1 | few | TGTGCCGGGTCAGAACTGATGAGCTCCTACAATGAGCAGTTCTTC | CAGSELMSSYNEQFF
TRBD1 | TRBJ2-7 | TRBV6-5 | few | TGTGCCAGCAGATTGGGACAGCACCCCTCCTACGAGCAGTACTTC | CASRLGQHPSYEQYF
- | TRBJ2-7 | TRBV12-3/TRBV12-4 | - | TGTGCCAGCAGTTTAGCTGGAGGACCGTGGGTGAACGAGCAGTACTTC | CASSLAGGPWVNEQYF
- | TRBJ1-1 | TRBV6-5 | - | TGTGCCAGCACTATCGTGGGGGGTCAGTATACTGAAGCTTTCTTT | CASTIVGGQYTEAFF
- | TRBJ1-3 | TRBV9 | few | TGTGCCAGCAGCGTAGAGGAGGGGGTGCCTGGAAACACCATATATTTT | CASSVEEGVPGNTIYF
- | TRBJ2-7 | TRBV6-9 | - | TGTGCCAGCGCATACGGGCAGCCCCAGCGCATTGTGCAGTACTTC | CASAYGQPQRIVQYF
TRBD2 | TRBJ2-1 | TRBV2 | few | TGTGCCAGCAGCGGGGCGGGACTAGCGGTTTACAATGAGCAGTTCTTC | CASSGAGLAVYNEQFF
- | TRBJ2-1 | TRBV7-6 | few | TGTGCCAGCAGCCCCTCTCTGGACAGAGGAATATACTTC | CASSPSLDRGIYF
- | TRBJ1-2 | TRBV12-3/TRBV12-4 | few | TGTGCCAGCATGGGGGCGCGGGGCTACACCTTC | CASMGARGYTF
- | TRBJ2-4 | TRBV6-5 | few | TGTGCCAGCAGTTACTCGAAGGGACCCCTACCAAAAAACATTCAGTACTTC | CASSYSKGPLPKNIQYF
- | TRBJ1-3 | TRBV7-2 | - | TGTGCCAGCATTCGAGACCGGGGAAACACCATATATTTT | CASIRDRGNTIYF
- | TRBJ1-4 | TRBV28 | - | TGTGCCGCAAACAGGGCTCCTAATGAAAAACTGTTTTTT | CAANRAPNEKLFF